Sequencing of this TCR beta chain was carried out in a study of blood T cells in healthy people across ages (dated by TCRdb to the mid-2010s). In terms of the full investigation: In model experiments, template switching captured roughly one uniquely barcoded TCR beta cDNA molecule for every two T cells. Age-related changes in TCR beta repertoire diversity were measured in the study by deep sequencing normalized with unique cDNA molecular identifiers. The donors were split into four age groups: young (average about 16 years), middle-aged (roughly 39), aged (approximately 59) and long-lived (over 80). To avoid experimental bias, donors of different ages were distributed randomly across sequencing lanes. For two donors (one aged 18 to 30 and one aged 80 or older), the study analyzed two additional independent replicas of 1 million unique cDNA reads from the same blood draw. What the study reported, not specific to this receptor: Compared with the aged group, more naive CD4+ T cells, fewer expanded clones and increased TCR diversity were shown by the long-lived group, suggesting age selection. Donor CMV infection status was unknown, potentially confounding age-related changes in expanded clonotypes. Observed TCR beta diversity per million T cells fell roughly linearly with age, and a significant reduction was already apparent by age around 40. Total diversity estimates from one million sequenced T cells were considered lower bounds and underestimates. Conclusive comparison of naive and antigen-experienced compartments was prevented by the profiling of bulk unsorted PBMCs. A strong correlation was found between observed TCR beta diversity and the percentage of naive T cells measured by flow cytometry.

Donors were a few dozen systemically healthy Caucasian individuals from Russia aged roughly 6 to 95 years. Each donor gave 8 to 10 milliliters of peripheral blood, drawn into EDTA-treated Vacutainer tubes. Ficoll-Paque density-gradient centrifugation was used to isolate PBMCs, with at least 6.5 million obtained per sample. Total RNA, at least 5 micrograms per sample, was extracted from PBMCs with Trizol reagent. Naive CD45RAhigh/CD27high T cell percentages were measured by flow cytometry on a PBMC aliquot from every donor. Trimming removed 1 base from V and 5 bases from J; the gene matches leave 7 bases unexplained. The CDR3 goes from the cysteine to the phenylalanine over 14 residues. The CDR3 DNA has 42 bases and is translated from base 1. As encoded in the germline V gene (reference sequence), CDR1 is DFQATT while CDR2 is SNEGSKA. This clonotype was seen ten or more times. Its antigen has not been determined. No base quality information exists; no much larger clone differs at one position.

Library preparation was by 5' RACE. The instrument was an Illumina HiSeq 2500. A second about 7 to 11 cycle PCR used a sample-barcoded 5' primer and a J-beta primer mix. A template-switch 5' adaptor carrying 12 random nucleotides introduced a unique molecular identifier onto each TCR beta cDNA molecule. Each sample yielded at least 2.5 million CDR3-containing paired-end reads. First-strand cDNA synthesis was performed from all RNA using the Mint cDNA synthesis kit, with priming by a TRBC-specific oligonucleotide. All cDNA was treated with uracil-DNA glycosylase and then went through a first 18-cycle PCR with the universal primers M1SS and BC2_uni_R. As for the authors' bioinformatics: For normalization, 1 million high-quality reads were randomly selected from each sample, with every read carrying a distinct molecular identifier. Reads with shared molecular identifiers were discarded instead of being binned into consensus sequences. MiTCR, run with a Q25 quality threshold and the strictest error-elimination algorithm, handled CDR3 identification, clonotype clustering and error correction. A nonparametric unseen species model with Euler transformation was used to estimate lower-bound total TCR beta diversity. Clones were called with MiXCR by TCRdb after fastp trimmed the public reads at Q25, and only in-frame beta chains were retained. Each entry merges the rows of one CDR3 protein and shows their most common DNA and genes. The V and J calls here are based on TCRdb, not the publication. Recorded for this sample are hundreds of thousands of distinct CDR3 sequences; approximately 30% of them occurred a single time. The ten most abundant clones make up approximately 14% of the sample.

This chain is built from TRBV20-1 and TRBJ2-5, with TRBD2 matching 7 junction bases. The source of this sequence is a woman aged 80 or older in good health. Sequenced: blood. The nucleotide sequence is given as TGCAGTGCTAGAGCCGGACTAGAATCGGAGACCCAGTACTTC. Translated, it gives CSARAGLESETQYF.